Each of the 31 T cell receptor beta chains below was sequenced from the same sample in a study of blood T cell repertoires in COVID-19. Some clones are missing from TCRdb's copy, which holds only in-frame ones; the method was immunoSEQ multiplex PCR. The sample carries hundreds of thousands of clones, around 89% recorded once. The sequenced material came from PBMCs or T cells enriched from blood (not recorded which). These receptors all come from a woman aged 55-69 years in a cohort exposed to, infected with or recovered from COVID-19 (not recorded which).

This chain joins TRBV5-1 and TRBJ2-2; tentatively, D is TRBD2 (6 bases). V was pared by 0 bases and J by 8 bases, with 14 bases between. This CDR3 is 15 amino acids long. Germline CDR1 reads SGHRS; CDR2 reads YFSETQ. The DNA for the CDR3 is TGCGCCAGCAGCTTGGACCGCGGGATGCGAGGGGAGCTGTTTTTT. Encoded protein: CASSLDRGMRGELFF.

J is TRBJ1-1 and V is TRBV4-1; possible D gene TRBD1, 5 bases. CDR1 and CDR2 from the germline V gene are MGHRA and YSYEKL. V was clipped by 0 bases and J by 8 bases, with 16 bases between them. The CDR3 spans 15 residues. The CDR3 sequence: CASSQDSRALAEAFF. CDR3 bases: TGCGCCAGCAGCCAAGACTCCAGGGCATTAGCCGAAGCTTTCTTT.

The gene calls are TRBV6-2 or TRBV6-3 and TRBJ2-3, with a weak D call TRBD2 (6 bases). The CDR3 runs to 14 residues. Looked up from germline, CDR1 is MNHEY and CDR2 is SVGEGT. V lost 6 bases to trimming and J lost 3 bases, with 13 bases between them. The chain's CDR3 is CASSPGEWTDTQYF. CDR3 DNA sequence: TGTGCCAGCAGCCCGGGAGAGTGGACAGATACGCAGTATTTT.

This rearrangement joins TRBV12-5 to TRBJ2-3; no reliable D call. CDR1 is LGHNT and CDR2 is FRNRAP in the germline V gene. Deletions cut 7 bases from V and 9 bases from J, with 17 bases between. This CDR3 contains 13 residues. The CDR3 sequence: CASAPLTGNTQYF. The CDR3 DNA follows: TGTGCTAGTGCTCCTCTAACGGGTAACACGCAGTATTTT.

The chain employs TRBV15 and TRBJ1-6; 7 positions match TRBD1. V lost 3 bases to trimming and J lost 9 bases; unmatched junction nucleotides: 5. The CDR3 has 14 residues. Germline V lookup: CDR1 LNHNV, CDR2 YYDKDF (reference sequence). The CDR3 nucleotides read TGTGCCACCAGCAGGGACAGGATAGGTTCACCCCTCCACTTT. Its protein product is CATSRDRIGSPLHF.

This chain links TRBV28 with TRBJ1-5, with 8 bases fitting TRBD1. This CDR3 contains 14 residues. The germline V gene encodes CDR1 MDHEN and CDR2 SYDVKM. The V segment lost 6 bases and the J segment 4 bases; nucleotides outside the gene matches: 5. The CDR3 nucleotides are TGTGCCAGCAGCTGGGACAGGAGAAATCAGCCCCAGCATTTT. Residues: CASSWDRRNQPQHF.

The CDR3 DNA reads TGCGCCAGCAGCTTGACGGGTTTTAATCAGCCCCAGCATTTT. This translates into CASSLTGFNQPQHF. The gene calls are TRBV5-1 and TRBJ1-5, with D hard to call. Trimming took off 1 base at V and 4 bases at J, with 9 bases between the two ends. Germline V gene sequence: CDR1 SGHRS, CDR2 YFSETQ. The CDR3 runs to 14 residues. Complete variable domain (other parts from reference TRBV5-1 and TRBJ1-5): KAGVTQTPRYLIKTRGQQVTLSCSPISGHRSVSWYQQTPGQGLQFLFEYFSETQRNKGNFPGRFSGRQFSNSRSEMNVSTLELGDSALYLCASSLTGFNQPQHFGDGTRLSIL.

The rearrangement links TRBV5-1 to TRBJ2-7; D might be TRBD1 (6 bases). This CDR3 contains 16 residues. From germline, CDR1 is SGHRS and CDR2 YFSETQ. Trimming removed 1 base from V and 3 bases from J, with 17 bases in between. CDR3 DNA: TGCGCCAGCAGCTTGCACGTCCCAGGGGTCCTCTACGAGCAGTACTTC. Protein product: CASSLHVPGVLYEQYF.

The CDR3 protein is CASSQTSGRLETQYF. In DNA, the CDR3 is TGTGCCAGCTCACAAACTAGCGGGAGGTTGGAGACCCAGTACTTC. The chain links TRBV18 to TRBJ2-5, with 12 positions matching TRBD2. CDR3 length: 15 residues. Germline values: CDR1 KGHSH, CDR2 LQKENI. The junction had 5 bases not matched to a gene; V was cut back by 4 bases and J by 5 bases.

V gene TRBV23-1 combines with J gene TRBJ2-4; TRBD2 is a possible D gene (6 bases). TRBV23-1 is an ORF, with its function uncertain. Trimming cost V 5 bases and J 0 bases, with 23 bases left between them. This CDR3 has 19 amino acids. The CDR3 coding sequence is TGCGCCAGCAGTTCCCTCTGGGTAGCGGTGGAAATAGCCAAAAACATTCAGTACTTC. It yields the protein CASSSLWVAVEIAKNIQYF.

As concerns this clone: The sample holds other DNA sequences that translate to the same CDR3. The J gene is TRBJ2-5, the V gene TRBV7-2; tentatively, D is TRBD2 (6 bases). CDR3 length: 14 amino acids. V lost 0 bases and J lost 5, with 10 bases in between. Germline V lookup: CDR1 SGHTA, CDR2 FQGNSA. The CDR3 reads CASSLAGAGETQYF. The CDR3 bases are TGTGCCAGCAGCTTAGCGGGAGCGGGCGAGACCCAGTACTTC.

J is TRBJ2-7 and V is TRBV6-2 or TRBV6-3; 7 nucleotides align to TRBD2. Trimming took 0 bases from V and 1 from J; bases not matched to a gene: 12. There are 18 residues in the CDR3. Germline V gives CDR1 MNHEY, CDR2 SVGEGT. DNA of the CDR3: TGTGCCAGCAGTTACTCGAGCAGCGGGGCGATAAATTCCTACGAGCAGTACTTC. This codes for CASSYSSSGAINSYEQYF.

In its sample, this clone was seen once. V is TRBV5-3 and J is TRBJ2-1, with TRBD2 matching 11 bases. TRBV5-3 is labeled an ORF, and its function is uncertain. The CDR3 contains 15 residues. V was pared by 0 bases and J by 7 bases, with 3 bases of the junction left unmatched. The CDR3 loop reads CARSLDSGRANEQFF. In DNA form, the CDR3 reads TGTGCCAGAAGCTTGGATAGCGGGAGGGCTAATGAGCAGTTCTTC.

V gene TRBV5-1 combines with J gene TRBJ2-5, with a weak D call TRBD2 (7 bases). Germline CDR1 SGHRS, CDR2 YFSETQ. This CDR3 has 17 amino acids. The V end lost 3 bases, the J end lost 3 bases, and 21 bases lay between the germline ends. In DNA form, the CDR3 reads TGCGCCAGCAGCTCCCGTCCGGGGGCAGGGAGGGAAGAGACCCAGTACTTC. As protein: CASSSRPGAGREETQYF.

The gene calls are TRBV5-4 and TRBJ2-1; 7 nucleotides agree with TRBD1. Trimming took 4 bases from V and 6 from J; bases not matched to a gene: 7. The CDR3 totals 14 residues. CDR1 and CDR2 (germline): SGHNT, YYREEE (reference sequence). CDR3 nucleotides: TGTGCCAGCAGCGTCCGGGACAGTACCAATGAGCAGTTCTTC. Translated: CASSVRDSTNEQFF.

This clone was observed a few times. CDR3 DNA: TGCGCCAGCAGTCAATCGCCAGCTAGCGGATCCGGAGAGCAGTACTTC. It translates to CASSQSPASGSGEQYF. The V and J genes are TRBV23-1 and TRBJ2-7; 7 nucleotides line up with TRBD2. TRBV23-1 is known as an ORF, though its function is uncertain. This CDR3 spans 16 amino acids. The V gene end was trimmed by 0 bases and the J gene end by 7 bases; junction bases not matched to a gene: 12.

V and J are TRBV28 and TRBJ2-3, with 10 bases fitting TRBD2. V shed 2 bases and J 2 bases; nucleotides not matched to a gene: 4. This CDR3 has 16 amino acids. The germline V gene has CDR1 MDHEN and CDR2 SYDVKM. In DNA, the CDR3 is TGTGCCAGCAGTTTAAAACTAGCGGGGATCACAGATACGCAGTATTTT. Translated, it gives CASSLKLAGITDTQYF.

The chain recombines TRBV28 with TRBJ2-7; 8 bases are a match to TRBD2. Germline V gene data show CDR1 as MDHEN and CDR2 as SYDVKM. Trimming cost V 5 bases and J 6 bases; bases outside gene matches: 12. The CDR3 spans 15 residues. The CDR3, as DNA: TGTGCCAGCAGTGCCGGGACTAGATCTCTTCGCGAGCAGTACTTC. This encodes CASSAGTRSLREQYF.

V is TRBV7-8 and J is TRBJ2-3, with a weak D call TRBD1 (6 bases). The ends were cut back, 5 bases at V and 1 base at J, with 16 bases in the middle. Germline assignment: CDR1 SGHVS and CDR2 FQNEAQ. The CDR3 contains 16 residues. The CDR3 region has the DNA TGTGCCAGCAGCGCCACTAATGGGGGCGGCACAGATACGCAGTATTTT. It specifies CASSATNGGGTDTQYF.

Only one count was recorded for this clone. This chain connects TRBV2 to TRBJ2-7; D may be TRBD1 (6 bases). Between the trimmed V and J ends, which lost 7 bases and 6 bases, there was a span of 16 bases. The CDR3 spans 13 residues. Germline V gene sequence: CDR1 SNHLY, CDR2 FYNNEI. The CDR3 loop reads CASNYRASGEQYF. The DNA for the CDR3 is TGTGCCAGCAATTACAGGGCAAGTGGCGAGCAGTACTTC. Looking up the rest from reference TRBV2 and TRBJ2-7 gives the full variable domain: EPEVTQTPSHQVTQMGQEVILRCVPISNHLYFYWYRQILGQKVEFLVSFYNNEISEKSEIFDDQFSVERPDGSNFTLKIRSTKLEDSAMYFCASNYRASGEQYFGPGTRLTVT.

The chain has TRBV7-2 and TRBJ1-1, with a tentative D call TRBD1 (6 bases). CDR1 and CDR2 (germline): SGHTA, FQGNSA. The CDR3 length is 14 residues. The ends were cut back, 4 bases at V and 0 bases at J, with 9 bases in the middle. CDR3 DNA sequence: TGTGCCAGCAGCTCCGACAGGTTGAACACTGAAGCTTTCTTT. This gives the protein CASSSDRLNTEAFF.

This chain links TRBV9 with TRBJ2-1; 12 bases are a match to TRBD2. The CDR3 length is 18 residues. Germline V CDR1 and CDR2: SGDLS, YYNGEE. V lost 4 bases to trimming and J lost 5 bases; unmatched junction nucleotides: 13. The CDR3 sequence: CASSRKELTSGSNNEQFF. The CDR3, as DNA: TGTGCCAGCAGCCGGAAAGAGTTGACTAGCGGGAGTAACAATGAGCAGTTCTTC. The full variable domain, in which reference TRBV9 and TRBJ2-1 provide the parts outside the CDR3, is DSGVTQTPKHLITATGQRVTLRCSPRSGDLSVYWYQQSLDQGLQFLIQYYNGEERAKGNILERFSAQQFPDLHSELNLSSLELGDSALYFCASSRKELTSGSNNEQFFGPGTRLTVL.

The chain employs TRBV5-1 and TRBJ1-2, with a possible D match to TRBD1 (5 bases). Looked up from germline, CDR1 is SGHRS and CDR2 is YFSETQ. The CDR3 spans 15 residues. Trimming cost V 1 base and J 4 bases, with 14 bases left between them. The DNA of the CDR3 is TGCGCCAGCAGCTTGCAGGCAGGGTCTACCTATGGCTACACCTTC. Translated: CASSLQAGSTYGYTF.

The chain carries TRBV28 and TRBJ1-6; 9 positions match TRBD1. The CDR3 runs 13 residues. The V and J ends lost 10 bases and 7 bases, in that order; junction bases with no gene match: 5. The germline V gene has CDR1 MDHEN and CDR2 SYDVKM. The DNA of the CDR3 is TGTGCCACTTCGGGACAGGGCAATTCACCCCTCCACTTT. Translation: CATSGQGNSPLHF.

J is TRBJ2-3 and V is TRBV24-1; the match to TRBD2 covers 7 bases. The J segment lost 3 bases and the V segment lost 4 bases, leaving 9 bases of the junction unmatched. CDR1 is KGHDR, CDR2 SFDVKD, per germline. The CDR3 runs to 16 residues. DNA of the CDR3: TGTGCCACCAGTGACCCCCAGGGAGGGGCGACAGATACGCAGTATTTT. It is translated as CATSDPQGGATDTQYF.

The chain has TRBV6-6 and TRBJ1-2; D gene uncertain. V was trimmed by 5 bases and J by 4 bases, leaving 11 bases between them. Germline V gives CDR1 MNHNY, CDR2 SVGAGI (reference sequence). This CDR3 has 13 residues. CDR3 loop: CASSPPGGYGYTF. The CDR3 coding sequence is TGTGCCAGCAGTCCCCCCGGCGGCTATGGCTACACCTTC.

The chain joins TRBV19 to TRBJ2-7, with 10 bases lining up with TRBD2. The V and J ends lost 2 bases and 7 bases, in that order; junction bases with no gene match: 5. The germline V gene has CDR1 LNHDA and CDR2 SQIVND (reference sequence). The CDR3 is made up of 14 amino acids. This CDR3 is CASSILAGEWEQYF. The CDR3, as DNA: TGTGCCAGTAGTATACTAGCGGGAGAATGGGAGCAGTACTTC.

The chain links TRBV9 to TRBJ1-2; 8 positions agree with TRBD1. Trimming at V came to 2 bases and at J to 4 bases, leaving 7 bases not matched to a gene. CDR3 length: 15 residues. CDR1 and CDR2 (germline): SGDLS, YYNGEE. The CDR3 protein is CASSVEDRVGYGYTF. DNA for the CDR3: TGTGCCAGCAGCGTGGAGGACAGGGTGGGCTATGGCTACACCTTC.

This clone was recorded only once. The gene calls are TRBV9 and TRBJ1-3; 7 bases agree with TRBD1. V was clipped by 3 bases and J by 2 bases; unmatched bases: 2. The CDR3 loop spans 14 amino acids. Per germline, CDR1 SGDLS and CDR2 YYNGEE. CDR3 sequence: CASSGGQPGNTIYF. CDR3 DNA sequence: TGTGCCAGCAGCGGGGGACAGCCTGGAAACACCATATATTTT.

This clone occurred a few times. The chain has TRBV9 and TRBJ2-7, with 9 bases aligning to TRBD2. The germline V gene has CDR1 SGDLS and CDR2 YYNGEE. J was trimmed by 7 bases and V by 2 bases; bases with no gene match: 10. The CDR3 sequence is 15 residues long. The DNA of the CDR3 is TGTGCCAGCAGCGTTTCCCTAGCGGGATCGGGGGAGCAGTACTTC. This sequence encodes CASSVSLAGSGEQYF.

As concerns this clone: Other DNA sequences in this specimen translate into the identical CDR3. The chain is built from TRBV7-9 and TRBJ1-3; D remains unclear. This CDR3 is 11 amino acids long. Between the trimmed V and J ends, which lost 6 bases and 4 bases, there was a span of 4 bases. CDR1 is SEHNR, CDR2 FQNEAQ, per germline (reference sequence). The CDR3 here is CASSSGNTIYF. CDR3 DNA: TGTGCCAGCAGTTCGGGAAACACCATATATTTT.